The 5 T cell receptor beta chains listed next were all sequenced from one sample in a study of blood T cell repertoires in COVID-19. Some clones are missing from TCRdb's copy, which holds only in-frame ones; the method was immunoSEQ multiplex PCR. The sample gives over 140,000 clones, around 79% of which show up once; over 2.5% is in the top ten. The specimen sequenced was PBMCs or T cells enriched from blood (not recorded which). These receptors were taken from a woman between 45 and 65 years old who had recovered from COVID-19.

This sequence joins TRBV7-9 and TRBJ1-4; no clear D. This CDR3 spans 14 amino acids. The V end lost 5 bases, the J end lost 5 bases, and 12 bases lay between the germline ends. Germline loops: CDR1 SEHNR, CDR2 FQNEAQ (reference sequence). The CDR3 DNA reads TGTGCCAGCAGCCGACTAGGCACGAATGAAAAACTGTTTTTT. This sequence encodes CASSRLGTNEKLFF.

The J gene is TRBJ1-2, the V gene TRBV27, with 9 bases fitting TRBD1. Germline loops: CDR1 MNHEY, CDR2 SMNVEV (reference sequence). The V and J ends lost 8 bases and 6 bases, in that order; junction bases with no gene match: 10. The CDR3 has 14 amino acids. The CDR3 region is CASHKGQGMDGYTF. The DNA for the CDR3 is TGTGCCAGCCATAAGGGACAGGGAATGGATGGCTACACCTTC.

The CDR3, as DNA: TGCGCCAGCAGTGAGTCGATTGGCAGGGGCTACGAGCAGTACTTC. Its protein is CASSESIGRGYEQYF. V usage is TRBV10-2 and J usage is TRBJ2-7, with D maybe TRBD1 (6 bases). The V end lost 0 bases, the J end lost 3 bases, and 12 bases lay between the germline ends. The germline CDR1 and CDR2 sequences are WSHSY and SAAADI. The CDR3 loop spans 15 amino acids.

The V and J genes are TRBV19 and TRBJ2-1; the match to TRBD2 covers 7 bases. The CDR3 loop spans 14 amino acids. Germline V CDR1 and CDR2: LNHDA, SQIVND (reference sequence). V gave up 5 bases and J gave up 1 base; unmatched junction bases: 2. The CDR3 protein is CASSGGRSYNEQFF. The CDR3, as DNA: TGTGCCAGTAGTGGCGGGAGATCCTACAATGAGCAGTTCTTC.

The V and J genes are TRBV27 and TRBJ2-3; 7 bases align to TRBD2. The CDR3 consists of 17 residues. The V gene end was trimmed by 0 bases and the J gene end by 3 bases; junction bases not matched to a gene: 9. Germline assignment: CDR1 MNHEY and CDR2 SMNVEV (reference sequence). CDR3 region: CASSLSGEGTATDTQYF. CDR3 sequence (DNA): TGTGCCAGCAGTTTATCAGGGGAGGGAACGGCGACAGATACGCAGTATTTT.